This T cell receptor beta chain was profiled in a study of blood T cells in healthy people across ages. Study-level points and caveats: Donor CMV status was unknown, possibly confounding expanded clonotype changes.

Primers used in a second PCR of about 6 to 12 cycles were a sample-barcoded 5' primer and a J-beta primer mix. TCRdb reprocessed the 5' RACE reads via MiXCR and lists one record per CDR3 protein. The sample shows around 800,000 distinct CDR3 sequences, about a quarter of them seen only once. This CDR3 spans 14 amino acids. Per the germline V gene, CDR1 is SGHRS and CDR2 is YFSETQ. Extractions gave at least 6 micrograms of total RNA per sample. Many counts were recorded for this clonotype. Its antigen is undetermined. Its ends do not fully match the called genes, so a read error is possible. Separately, the same data were catalogued under a study of T cells of mothers and their children. That paper states: A few healthy Caucasian mothers served as donors, and their six children did as well. All RNA that had been extracted was used for cDNA synthesis at approximately 1.5 ug per 15 ul.

The chain couples TRBV5-1 to TRBJ2-7; either TRBD1 or TRBD2 may supply D (5 bases each). The sample consisted of blood. This TCR derives from a boy aged 5-17 years in good health. In DNA, the CDR3 is TGTGCCAGCTCACCGAGGGACGGCCCCTACGAGCAGTACTTC. Translating it yields CASSPRDGPYEQYF.